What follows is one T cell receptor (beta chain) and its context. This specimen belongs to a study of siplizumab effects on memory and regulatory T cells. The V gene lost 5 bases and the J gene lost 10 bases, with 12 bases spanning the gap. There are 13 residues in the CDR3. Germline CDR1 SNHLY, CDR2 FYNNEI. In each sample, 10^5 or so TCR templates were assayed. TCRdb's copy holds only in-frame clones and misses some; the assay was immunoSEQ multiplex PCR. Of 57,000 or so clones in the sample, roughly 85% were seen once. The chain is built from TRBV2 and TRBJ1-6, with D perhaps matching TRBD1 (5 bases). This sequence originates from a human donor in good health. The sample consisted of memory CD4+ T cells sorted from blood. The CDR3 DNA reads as TGTGCCAGCAGTCAGTTTAGGGACTCACCCCTCCACTTT. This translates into CASSQFRDSPLHF.